The rows below give T cell receptor beta chains drawn from one sample of a study of cytomegalovirus exposure and HLA in healthy donors. The method was immunoSEQ multiplex PCR; TCRdb's version includes in-frame clones alone and lacks a portion of them. The profile shows about 100,000 clones, approximately 71% of them singletons. The sequencing input was PBMCs. The receptors stem from a woman aged 18-35 years in good health and CMV-seropositive. Each CDR3 is given with its conserved first and last residue. Each record gives: clone size, J gene, V gene, D gene, CDR3 protein, CDR3 DNA. D genes are given only for firm matches. Where a row states a size, it is once, few, many or the class of an expanded clone; other rows omit it.

abundance: NA; j_gene: TRBJ2-1; v_gene: TRBV7-2; d_gene: NA; CDR3aa: CASSLAGIIEDEQFF; CDR3nt: TGTGCCAGCAGTCTCGCCGGGATAATCGAGGATGAGCAGTTCTTC
abundance: NA; j_gene: TRBJ2-3; v_gene: TRBV5-4; d_gene: TRBD2; CDR3aa: CASSSQRGGTDTQYF; CDR3nt: TGTGCCAGCAGCTCTCAGCGGGGGGGGACAGATACGCAGTATTTT
abundance: NA; j_gene: TRBJ2-5; v_gene: TRBV6-5; d_gene: TRBD1; CDR3aa: CASARGTVGLETQYF; CDR3nt: TGTGCCAGCGCCAGGGGGACAGTGGGTTTAGAGACCCAGTACTTC
abundance: NA; j_gene: TRBJ1-2; v_gene: TRBV19; d_gene: NA; CDR3aa: CASSSNDRPHGYTF; CDR3nt: TGTGCCAGTAGTTCCAATGACAGGCCCCATGGCTACACCTTC
abundance: NA; j_gene: TRBJ2-4; v_gene: TRBV14; d_gene: NA; CDR3aa: CASSQGQGMRNIQYF; CDR3nt: TGTGCCAGCAGCCAAGGCCAGGGCATGAGGAACATTCAGTACTTC
abundance: NA; j_gene: TRBJ2-7; v_gene: TRBV13; d_gene: TRBD2; CDR3aa: CASSSPPSGVYEQYF; CDR3nt: TGTGCCAGCAGCTCCCCCCCTAGCGGAGTCTACGAGCAGTACTTC
abundance: NA; j_gene: TRBJ1-6; v_gene: TRBV4-3; d_gene: NA; CDR3aa: CASSQVMNNSPLHF; CDR3nt: TGCGCCAGCAGTCAGGTCATGAATAATTCACCCCTCCACTTT
abundance: NA; j_gene: TRBJ2-3; v_gene: TRBV28; d_gene: TRBD2; CDR3aa: CASRPPSGGGDTQYF; CDR3nt: TGTGCCAGCAGACCCCCGAGTGGCGGGGGGGATACGCAGTATTTT
abundance: NA; j_gene: TRBJ2-7; v_gene: TRBV6-5; d_gene: NA; CDR3aa: CASSLAGPLEQYF; CDR3nt: TGTGCCAGCAGTTTGGCGGGACCACTGGAGCAGTACTTC
abundance: NA; j_gene: TRBJ1-6; v_gene: TRBV27; d_gene: NA; CDR3aa: CASSLQGGVLSPLHF; CDR3nt: TGTGCCAGCAGTTTGCAGGGAGGGGTCCTTTCACCCCTCCACTTT
abundance: NA; j_gene: TRBJ2-7; v_gene: TRBV6-1; d_gene: NA; CDR3aa: CASSARSLQVLDEQYF; CDR3nt: TGTGCCAGCAGTGCCCGATCTTTGCAGGTCCTCGACGAGCAGTACTTC
abundance: few; j_gene: TRBJ1-3; v_gene: TRBV9; d_gene: NA; CDR3aa: CASSAPSGNTIYF; CDR3nt: TGTGCCAGCAGCGCCCCGTCTGGAAACACCATATATTTT
abundance: once; j_gene: TRBJ2-7; v_gene: TRBV5-6; d_gene: TRBD2; CDR3aa: CASSSKGLVPYEQYF; CDR3nt: TGTGCCAGCAGCTCCAAGGGACTAGTCCCCTACGAGCAGTACTTC
abundance: few; j_gene: TRBJ1-1; v_gene: TRBV9; d_gene: TRBD1; CDR3aa: CASSAARGGDIEAFF; CDR3nt: TGTGCCAGCAGCGCCGCACGAGGGGGCGATATTGAAGCTTTCTTT
abundance: NA; j_gene: TRBJ1-6; v_gene: TRBV5-1; d_gene: NA; CDR3aa: CASSSTTNTYNSPLHF; CDR3nt: TGCGCCAGCAGCTCAACCACGAACACCTATAATTCACCCCTCCACTTT
abundance: NA; j_gene: TRBJ2-7; v_gene: TRBV2; d_gene: NA; CDR3aa: CASTVTDQYEQYF; CDR3nt: TGTGCCAGCACCGTGACAGACCAATACGAGCAGTACTTC
abundance: NA; j_gene: TRBJ1-3; v_gene: TRBV7-2; d_gene: NA; CDR3aa: CASSLEWQNRNGNTIYF; CDR3nt: TGTGCCAGCAGCTTAGAGTGGCAAAACAGGAACGGAAACACCATATATTTT
abundance: NA; j_gene: TRBJ1-2; v_gene: TRBV5-5; d_gene: NA; CDR3aa: CASSLEGHGYTF; CDR3nt: TGTGCCAGCAGCTTAGAGGGCCATGGCTACACCTTC
abundance: NA; j_gene: TRBJ2-3; v_gene: TRBV18; d_gene: NA; CDR3aa: CASSPRETTWSDTQYF; CDR3nt: TGTGCCAGCTCACCAAGGGAGACGACTTGGTCAGATACGCAGTATTTT
abundance: NA; j_gene: TRBJ2-4; v_gene: TRBV6-5; d_gene: TRBD2; CDR3aa: CPGGEQAKNIQHF; CDR3nt: TGTCCGGGGGGGGAGCAAGCCAAAAACATTCAGCACTTC
abundance: NA; j_gene: TRBJ1-2; v_gene: TRBV28; d_gene: NA; CDR3aa: CASSFLRENYGYTF; CDR3nt: TGTGCCAGCAGTTTCCTTAGGGAGAACTATGGCTACACCTTC
abundance: few; j_gene: TRBJ2-1; v_gene: TRBV7-2; d_gene: NA; CDR3aa: CASSLVRQVYNEQFF; CDR3nt: TGTGCCAGCAGCTTAGTCCGACAGGTCTACAATGAGCAGTTCTTC
abundance: many; j_gene: TRBJ1-1; v_gene: TRBV10-3; d_gene: NA; CDR3aa: CAIRQDTEAFF; CDR3nt: TGTGCCATCCGACAGGACACTGAAGCTTTCTTT
abundance: few; j_gene: TRBJ1-6; v_gene: TRBV7-2; d_gene: TRBD1; CDR3aa: CASSLTRQGRSPLHF; CDR3nt: TGTGCCAGCAGCTTAACCCGACAGGGGAGGTCACCCCTCCACTTT
abundance: NA; j_gene: TRBJ1-1; v_gene: TRBV18; d_gene: TRBD1; CDR3aa: CASSLEGRGGADTEAFF; CDR3nt: TGTGCCAGCTCACTCGAAGGACGAGGGGGCGCTGACACTGAAGCTTTCTTT
abundance: NA; j_gene: TRBJ2-1; v_gene: TRBV5-6; d_gene: NA; CDR3aa: CASSSRSYNEQFF; CDR3nt: TGTGCCAGCAGTTCGCGATCCTACAATGAGCAGTTCTTC
abundance: NA; j_gene: TRBJ1-1; v_gene: TRBV7-3; d_gene: NA; CDR3aa: CASSSHGPNTEAFF; CDR3nt: TGTGCCAGCAGCTCGCATGGGCCGAACACTGAAGCTTTCTTT
abundance: NA; j_gene: TRBJ2-7; v_gene: TRBV5-3; d_gene: NA; CDR3aa: CARSFGYGLTYEQYF; CDR3nt: TGTGCCAGAAGCTTTGGGTACGGACTAACCTACGAGCAGTACTTC
abundance: NA; j_gene: TRBJ1-2; v_gene: TRBV7-2; d_gene: NA; CDR3aa: CASSHTQGYYGYTF; CDR3nt: TGTGCCAGCAGCCACACCCAGGGCTATTATGGCTACACCTTC
abundance: NA; j_gene: TRBJ2-1; v_gene: TRBV6-4; d_gene: TRBD2; CDR3aa: CASSEGSGGSNEQFF; CDR3nt: TGTGCCAGCAGTGAAGGTAGCGGGGGGTCTAATGAGCAGTTCTTC
abundance: NA; j_gene: TRBJ2-7; v_gene: TRBV28; d_gene: NA; CDR3aa: CASRGGYEQYF; CDR3nt: TGTGCCAGCAGGGGAGGCTACGAGCAGTACTTC
abundance: once; j_gene: TRBJ2-3; v_gene: TRBV6-5; d_gene: NA; CDR3aa: CASSYFPGTDTQYF; CDR3nt: TGTGCCAGCAGTTACTTTCCAGGCACAGATACGCAGTATTTT
abundance: NA; j_gene: TRBJ2-1; v_gene: TRBV5-5; d_gene: TRBD2; CDR3aa: CASSSRTSGIIHEQFF; CDR3nt: TGTGCCAGCAGCTCCAGGACTAGCGGGATTATCCATGAGCAGTTCTTC
abundance: NA; j_gene: TRBJ1-5; v_gene: TRBV5-1; d_gene: NA; CDR3aa: CASSLEPTGQPQHF; CDR3nt: TGCGCCAGCAGCTTGGAACCTACAGGGCAGCCCCAGCATTTT
abundance: NA; j_gene: TRBJ2-7; v_gene: TRBV27; d_gene: TRBD1; CDR3aa: CASSYAGQGAYEQYF; CDR3nt: TGTGCCAGCAGTTATGCCGGACAGGGTGCTTACGAGCAGTACTTC
abundance: NA; j_gene: TRBJ2-1; v_gene: TRBV6-1; d_gene: TRBD2; CDR3aa: CASSVGASGGSNEQFF; CDR3nt: TGTGCCAGCAGTGTCGGGGCTAGCGGGGGGTCAAATGAGCAGTTCTTC
abundance: NA; j_gene: TRBJ1-5; v_gene: TRBV9; d_gene: TRBD1; CDR3aa: CASSVAPGTGEGQPQHF; CDR3nt: TGTGCCAGCAGCGTAGCTCCGGGGACAGGGGAAGGTCAGCCCCAGCATTTT
abundance: few; j_gene: TRBJ2-3; v_gene: TRBV9; d_gene: TRBD2; CDR3aa: CASSGGGRAGGIPDTQYF; CDR3nt: TGTGCCAGCTCTGGGGGCGGGAGGGCCGGAGGAATCCCAGATACGCAGTATTTT
abundance: NA; j_gene: TRBJ2-2; v_gene: TRBV5-1; d_gene: NA; CDR3aa: CASNPNGGVNTGELFF; CDR3nt: TGCGCCAGCAACCCCAACGGGGGTGTGAACACCGGGGAGCTGTTTTTT
abundance: NA; j_gene: TRBJ2-1; v_gene: TRBV15; d_gene: NA; CDR3aa: CATSRGQNRKLYNEQFF; CDR3nt: TGTGCCACCAGCAGGGGTCAGAACAGGAAACTTTACAATGAGCAGTTCTTC
abundance: NA; j_gene: TRBJ2-3; v_gene: TRBV11-3; d_gene: TRBD2; CDR3aa: CASSQGTSGGGTDTQYF; CDR3nt: TGTGCCAGCAGCCAGGGGACTAGCGGGGGAGGCACAGATACGCAGTATTTT
abundance: NA; j_gene: TRBJ2-3; v_gene: TRBV10-3; d_gene: NA; CDR3aa: CAISPEAGSTDTQYF; CDR3nt: TGTGCCATCAGTCCTGAGGCAGGGAGCACAGATACGCAGTATTTT
abundance: NA; j_gene: TRBJ1-1; v_gene: TRBV29-1; d_gene: TRBD1; CDR3aa: CSVERTGGPLTEAFF; CDR3nt: TGCAGCGTCGAACGAACAGGGGGACCTCTCACTGAAGCTTTCTTT
abundance: NA; j_gene: TRBJ1-2; v_gene: TRBV7-8; d_gene: NA; CDR3aa: CASSLAERGPYPYTF; CDR3nt: TGTGCCAGCAGCTTAGCGGAACGCGGCCCTTACCCTTACACCTTC
abundance: NA; j_gene: TRBJ2-1; v_gene: TRBV29-1; d_gene: TRBD2; CDR3aa: CSWGTSGYNEQFF; CDR3nt: TGCAGCTGGGGGACTAGCGGGTACAATGAGCAGTTCTTC
abundance: NA; j_gene: TRBJ1-4; v_gene: TRBV5-1; d_gene: NA; CDR3aa: CASSFGKNEKLFF; CDR3nt: TGCGCCAGCAGCTTCGGTAAGAATGAAAAACTGTTTTTT
abundance: few; j_gene: TRBJ2-1; v_gene: TRBV7-6; d_gene: TRBD1; CDR3aa: CASSPRTGSSYNEQFF; CDR3nt: TGTGCCAGCAGCCCCCGGACAGGGAGCTCCTACAATGAGCAGTTCTTC
abundance: NA; j_gene: TRBJ1-2; v_gene: TRBV28; d_gene: NA; CDR3aa: CASSYPGYGYTF; CDR3nt: TGTGCCAGCAGCTACCCGGGCTATGGCTACACCTTC
abundance: once; j_gene: TRBJ2-7; v_gene: TRBV30; d_gene: NA; CDR3aa: CAWESGFHEQYF; CDR3nt: TGTGCCTGGGAGTCGGGGTTCCACGAGCAGTACTTC
abundance: NA; j_gene: TRBJ2-1; v_gene: TRBV11-2; d_gene: NA; CDR3aa: CASEEGPRSYNEQFF; CDR3nt: TGTGCCAGTGAGGAGGGCCCGCGCTCCTACAATGAGCAGTTCTTC
abundance: NA; j_gene: TRBJ1-1; v_gene: TRBV9; d_gene: TRBD1; CDR3aa: CASSVGQGNTEAFF; CDR3nt: TGTGCCAGCAGCGTGGGACAGGGGAACACTGAAGCTTTCTTT
abundance: NA; j_gene: TRBJ1-5; v_gene: TRBV4-1; d_gene: NA; CDR3aa: CASSQAAEQPQHF; CDR3nt: TGCGCCAGCAGCCAAGCTGCCGAGCAGCCCCAGCATTTT
abundance: NA; j_gene: TRBJ2-2; v_gene: TRBV2; d_gene: TRBD2; CDR3aa: CASRTSGSTGELFF; CDR3nt: TGTGCCAGCAGGACCAGCGGGAGTACCGGGGAGCTGTTTTTT
abundance: NA; j_gene: TRBJ2-2; v_gene: TRBV9; d_gene: NA; CDR3aa: CASSPGGSGELFF; CDR3nt: TGTGCCAGCAGCCCTGGCGGCTCCGGGGAGCTGTTTTTT
abundance: NA; j_gene: TRBJ2-1; v_gene: TRBV18; d_gene: TRBD2; CDR3aa: CASSPGRGDEQFF; CDR3nt: TGTGCCAGCTCACCGGGGAGGGGAGACGAGCAGTTCTTC